What follows are 13 T cell receptor beta chains derived from one specimen sequenced in a study of neurological immune-mediated disorders. One entry per CDR3 protein, called by TCRdb with MiXCR from the 5' RACE reads. The sample carries tens of thousands of distinct CDR3 sequences, around 7% recorded once. Input material: CD4+ T cells from blood. These receptors were collected from a man between 50 and 59 years old in good health.

Worth noting for this clonotype: Its ends do not fully match the called genes, so a read error is possible. This chain links TRBV28 with TRBJ2-7, with 7 nucleotides matching TRBD1. This CDR3 region has 15 residues. Looked up from germline, CDR1 is MDHEN and CDR2 is SYDVKM. The CDR3 DNA follows: TGTGCCAGCACTTTATCCCTGACAGGGAGCGACGAGCAGTACTTC. Its protein product is CASTLSLTGSDEQYF.

This clonotype showed up many times. This chain uses TRBV5-1 with TRBJ2-1; D is perhaps TRBD2 (5 bases). Germline CDR1 SGHRS, CDR2 YFSETQ. V was shortened by 0 bases and J by 5 bases, with 18 bases between the two germline ends. The CDR3 has 17 amino acids. CDR3 in DNA: TGCGCCAGCAGCTTGGGCGGTTGGGAGCGGCGGAACAATGAGCAGTTCTTC. Translated: CASSLGGWERRNNEQFF.

This clonotype was detected many times. The V call is TRBV6-2 or TRBV6-3, the J call TRBJ2-7, with 10 nucleotides matching TRBD1. J gave up 0 bases and V 6 bases, and 17 bases lay outside the gene matches. The CDR3 length is 19 residues. In germline, CDR1 is MNHEY, CDR2 SVGEGT. The CDR3 spells CASRGLPGQGSPSSYEQYF. The DNA for the CDR3 is TGTGCCAGCAGAGGCCTCCCGGGACAGGGGTCACCAAGCTCCTACGAGCAGTACTTC.

This clonotype came up many times. V gene TRBV5-6 combines with J gene TRBJ2-1; 14 bases line up with TRBD2. Trimming removed 4 bases from V and 4 bases from J; junction bases left unmatched: 10. The CDR3 has 18 residues. Germline loops: CDR1 SGHDT, CDR2 YYEEEE. CDR3 protein: CASSVGLAGAGGYNEQFF. DNA of the CDR3: TGTGCCAGCAGCGTGGGACTAGCGGGGGCGGGAGGTTACAATGAGCAGTTCTTC.

This clonotype has a handful of counts. This chain joins TRBV5-1 and TRBJ2-3, with a possible D match to TRBD2 (5 bases). This CDR3 contains 14 residues. The germline V and J ends were trimmed by 4 bases and 14 bases, with 23 bases remaining between them. Germline CDR1 SGHRS, CDR2 YFSETQ. The CDR3 coding sequence is TGCGCCAGCAGCGACGAGGTAAATGGACTCGGAGGGTATTTT. As protein: CASSDEVNGLGGYF.

This clonotype has ten or more counts. V gene TRBV7-2 combines with J gene TRBJ2-3; weak D call: TRBD1 (5 bases). The CDR3 runs 17 residues. V lost 1 base to trimming and J lost 5 bases, with 19 bases between them. Per the germline V gene, CDR1 is SGHTA and CDR2 is FQGNSA. In DNA, the CDR3 is TGTGCCAGCAGCTTAGGGGGATTGGTGCAGGGCTTAGATACGCAGTATTTT. It translates to CASSLGGLVQGLDTQYF. The full variable domain, in which reference TRBV7-2 and TRBJ2-3 provide the parts outside the CDR3, is GAGVSQSPSNKVTEKGKDVELRCDPISGHTALYWYRQSLGQGLEFLIYFQGNSAPDKSGLPSDRFSAERTGGSVSTLTIQRTQQEDSAVYLCASSLGGLVQGLDTQYFGPGTRLTVL.

A remark on this clonotype: One end of the junction varies from germline; a read error may be responsible. The chain combines TRBV20-1 with TRBJ2-1, with D unclear. This CDR3 has 15 amino acids. Germline CDR1 is DFQATT and CDR2 is SNEGSKA (reference sequence). CDR3 coding DNA: TGCAGTGCTAGAGGGGTTGGGGAACTAAACAATGAGCAGTTCTTT. Translation gives CSARGVGELNNEQFF.

Many counts were recorded for this clonotype. V and J are TRBV6-6 and TRBJ1-5, with 12 positions matching TRBD1. This CDR3 spans 17 amino acids. V shed 4 bases, J shed 2 bases, and the junction held 6 bases outside the gene matches. CDR1 and CDR2 (germline): MNHNY, SVGAGI (reference sequence). In DNA, the CDR3 is TGTGCCAGCAGTTGGGGACAGGGGGCGGATGGCAATCAGCCCCAGCATTTT. It yields the protein CASSWGQGADGNQPQHF.

This clonotype showed up many times. The rearrangement links TRBV20-1 to TRBJ2-5, with a possible D match to TRBD1 (6 bases). This CDR3 has 13 amino acids. Trimming removed 6 bases from V and 1 base from J, with 12 bases in between. Per germline, CDR1 DFQATT and CDR2 SNEGSKA (reference sequence). CDR3 bases: TGCAGTGCGGCGAGGACAGTCCAAGAGACCCAGTACTTC. The encoded protein is CSAARTVQETQYF.

This clonotype was counted at least ten times. The genes are TRBV7-6 and TRBJ1-1; 7 bases align to TRBD1. The V gene end was trimmed by 4 bases and the J gene end by 2 bases; junction bases not matched to a gene: 1. CDR1 SGHVS and CDR2 FNYEAQ come from the germline V gene. The CDR3 totals 13 residues. The CDR3 here is CASSSGGNTEAFF. The CDR3 nucleotides read TGTGCCAGCAGCTCAGGGGGAAACACTGAAGCTTTCTTT.

This clonotype appeared a few times. The V and J genes are TRBV6-9 and TRBJ1-5, with D maybe TRBD1 (5 bases). V gave up 4 bases and J gave up 5 bases, with 21 bases separating them. CDR3 length: 17 residues. Per germline, CDR1 MNHGY and CDR2 SVAAGI. CDR3 residues: CASSSDKRGENHQPQHF. The CDR3 DNA follows: TGTGCCAGCAGTTCAGATAAGAGGGGCGAGAATCATCAGCCCCAGCATTTT.

This clonotype has just a few counts. V gene TRBV24-1 combines with J gene TRBJ2-3, with 14 bases aligning to TRBD2. The CDR3 loop spans 19 amino acids. The germline V gene encodes CDR1 KGHDR and CDR2 SFDVKD. Losses at the gene ends were 4 bases for V and 3 bases for J; bases not matched to a gene: 11. In DNA form, the CDR3 reads TGTGCCACCAGTGACCCTGGGACTAGCGGGAGCTGGGGGACAGATACGCAGTATTTT. Translated, it gives CATSDPGTSGSWGTDTQYF.

This clonotype was observed at least ten times. This rearrangement joins TRBV15 to TRBJ1-2; perhaps TRBD1 as D (5 bases). V was clipped by 5 bases and J by 4 bases, with 14 bases between them. This CDR3 is 14 amino acids long. CDR1 is LNHNV, CDR2 YYDKDF, per germline (reference sequence). The CDR3 nucleotides read TGTGCCACCAGCCCCCGAAGGGGCCTCTATGGCTACACCTTC. This codes for CATSPRRGLYGYTF. The variable domain in full, with the rest retrieved from reference TRBV15 and TRBJ1-2, is DAMVIQNPRYQVTQFGKPVTLSCSQTLNHNVMYWYQQKSSQAPKLLFHYYDKDFNNEADTPDNFQSRRPNTSFCFLDIRSPGLGDTAMYLCATSPRRGLYGYTFGSGTRLTVV.